This T cell receptor beta chain was sequenced for a study of cytomegalovirus exposure and HLA in healthy donors. Study summary: One earlier analysis, a look at around 170 million T cells, found some 100 million unique TCR beta sequences.

Per germline, CDR1 SGHAT and CDR2 FQNNGV. The CDR3 covers 14 residues. V was shortened by 6 bases and J by 7 bases, with 18 bases between the two germline ends. The PCR employed 60 Vbeta primers together with 13 Jbeta primers. Clones were sequenced by immunoSEQ multiplex PCR, and TCRdb holds only the in-frame ones, with some missing. The sample records about 150,000 clones, 65% to 80% being singletons. Findings and limits, study-wide: Fewer N-insertions than the 666-donor mean were reportedly shown by an Asian-associated ancestry cluster in a later analysis. TCR beta chains numbering roughly 150 were designated cytomegalovirus-associated.

Concerning this clone: Its antigen is undetermined.

The specimen was PBMCs. This chain connects TRBV11-2 to TRBJ1-2; weak D call: TRBD1 (6 bases). The clonotype comes from a woman aged 40 to 49 in good health and CMV-seronegative. CDR3 DNA sequence: TGTGCCAGCAGTGAACAGGGCGGTGTGGGTGGCTACACCTTC. This codes for CASSEQGGVGGYTF.